This TCR beta chain was profiled in a study of Graves' ophthalmopathy and Graves' hyperthyroidism. Using RNA transcripts, the TCR beta CDR3 regions were amplified. HTBI primers served in a first-round RT-PCR, which a second-round multiplex PCR followed. TCRdb analysed the multiplex PCR reads with MiXCR anew, one entry per CDR3 protein. The sample shows around 1.1 million distinct CDR3 sequences, 35% to 40% of them seen only once. Germline CDR1 and CDR2: MGHDK and SYGVNS. The length of the CDR3 is 18 residues. V lost 2 bases to trimming and J lost 3 bases, with 22 bases between them. A remark on this clonotype: Antigen specificity is unknown.

Uncontrolled infections, other autoimmune diseases, pregnancy or lactation barred patients from enrollment. General study results and limits: A classifier, a 13-signature model, separated ophthalmopathy from stable hyperthyroidism with approximately 88% sensitivity and over 70% specificity. Most expanded thyroid clonotypes above 0.001 frequency also appeared in blood. Prediction of ophthalmopathy progression reached roughly 70% sensitivity and under 80% specificity.

The sequencing sample was made of peripheral blood or thyroid tissue (not recorded which). The genes are TRBV25-1 and TRBJ1-2; D not certain. This sequence originates from an adult man with Graves' hyperthyroidism. The CDR3 is CASSEGGESGELYYGYTF. As DNA, the CDR3 is TGTGCCAGCAGTGAAGGCGGGGAATCCGGGGAGCTATACTATGGCTACACCTTC.